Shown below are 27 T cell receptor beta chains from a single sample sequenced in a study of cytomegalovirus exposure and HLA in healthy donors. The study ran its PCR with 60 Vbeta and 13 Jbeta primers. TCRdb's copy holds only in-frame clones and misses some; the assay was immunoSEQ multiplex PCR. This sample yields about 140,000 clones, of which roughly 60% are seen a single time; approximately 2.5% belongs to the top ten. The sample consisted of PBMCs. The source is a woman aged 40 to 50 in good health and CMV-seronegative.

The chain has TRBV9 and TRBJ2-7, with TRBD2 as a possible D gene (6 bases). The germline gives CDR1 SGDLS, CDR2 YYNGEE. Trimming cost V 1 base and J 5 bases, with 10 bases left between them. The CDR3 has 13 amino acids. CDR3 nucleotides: TGTGCCAGCAGCGTACGGGAGCGGGACGAGCAGTACTTC. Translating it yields CASSVRERDEQYF.

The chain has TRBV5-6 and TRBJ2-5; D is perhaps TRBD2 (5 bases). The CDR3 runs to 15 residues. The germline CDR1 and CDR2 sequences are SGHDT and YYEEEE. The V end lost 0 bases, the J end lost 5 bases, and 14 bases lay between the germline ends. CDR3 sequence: CASSLVGSILETQYF. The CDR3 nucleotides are TGTGCCAGCAGCTTGGTAGGGAGCATACTGGAGACCCAGTACTTC.

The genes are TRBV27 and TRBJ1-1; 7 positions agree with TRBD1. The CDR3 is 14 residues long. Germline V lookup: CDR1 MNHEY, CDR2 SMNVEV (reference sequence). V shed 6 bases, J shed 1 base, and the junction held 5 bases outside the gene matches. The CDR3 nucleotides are TGTGCCAGCAGGGCCGGGACAGCGAACACTGAAGCTTTCTTT. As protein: CASRAGTANTEAFF.

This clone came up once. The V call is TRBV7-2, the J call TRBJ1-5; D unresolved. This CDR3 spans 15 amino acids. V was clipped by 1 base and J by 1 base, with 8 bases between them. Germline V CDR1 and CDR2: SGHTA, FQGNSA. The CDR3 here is CASSLERFSNQPQHF. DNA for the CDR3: TGTGCCAGCAGCTTAGAGCGTTTCAGCAATCAGCCCCAGCATTTT.

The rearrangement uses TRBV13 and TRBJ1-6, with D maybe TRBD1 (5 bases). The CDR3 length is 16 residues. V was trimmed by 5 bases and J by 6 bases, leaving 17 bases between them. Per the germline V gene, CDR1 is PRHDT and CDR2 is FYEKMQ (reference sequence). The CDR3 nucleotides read TGTGCCAGCAGCAGTACCGGACCGGGGGGTAATTCACCCCTCCACTTT. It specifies CASSSTGPGGNSPLHF. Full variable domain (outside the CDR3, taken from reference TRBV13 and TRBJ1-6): AAGVIQSPRHLIKEKRETATLKCYPIPRHDTVYWYQQGPGQDPQFLISFYEKMQSDKGSIPDRFSAQQFSDYHSELNMSSLELGDSALYFCASSSTGPGGNSPLHFGNGTRLTVT.

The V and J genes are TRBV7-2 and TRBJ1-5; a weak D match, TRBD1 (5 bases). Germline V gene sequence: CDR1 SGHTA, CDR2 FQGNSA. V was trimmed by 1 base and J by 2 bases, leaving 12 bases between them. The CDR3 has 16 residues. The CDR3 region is CASSLVSGKGNQPQHF. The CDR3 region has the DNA TGTGCCAGCAGCTTAGTATCAGGGAAGGGCAATCAGCCCCAGCATTTT.

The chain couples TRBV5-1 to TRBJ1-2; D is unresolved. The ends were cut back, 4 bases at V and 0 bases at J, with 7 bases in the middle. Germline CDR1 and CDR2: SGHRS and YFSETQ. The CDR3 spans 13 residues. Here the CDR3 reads CASSPSANYGYTF. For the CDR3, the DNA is TGCGCCAGCAGCCCCAGCGCTAACTATGGCTACACCTTC. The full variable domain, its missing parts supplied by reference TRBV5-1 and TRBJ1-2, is KAGVTQTPRYLIKTRGQQVTLSCSPISGHRSVSWYQQTPGQGLQFLFEYFSETQRNKGNFPGRFSGRQFSNSRSEMNVSTLELGDSALYLCASSPSANYGYTFGSGTRLTVV.

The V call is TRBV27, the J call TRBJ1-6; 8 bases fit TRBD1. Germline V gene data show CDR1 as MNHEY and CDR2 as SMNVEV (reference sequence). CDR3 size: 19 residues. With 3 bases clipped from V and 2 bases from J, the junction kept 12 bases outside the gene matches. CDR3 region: CASSFNTNRGRTYNSPLHF. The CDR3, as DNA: TGTGCCAGCAGTTTCAATACTAACAGGGGGAGAACCTATAATTCACCCCTCCACTTT.

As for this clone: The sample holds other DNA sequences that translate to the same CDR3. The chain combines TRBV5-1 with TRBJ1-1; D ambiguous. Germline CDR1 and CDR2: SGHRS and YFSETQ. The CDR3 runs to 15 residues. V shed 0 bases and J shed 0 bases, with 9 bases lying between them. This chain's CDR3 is CASSLVAGMNTEAFF. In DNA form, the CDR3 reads TGCGCCAGCAGCTTGGTCGCGGGGATGAACACTGAAGCTTTCTTT.

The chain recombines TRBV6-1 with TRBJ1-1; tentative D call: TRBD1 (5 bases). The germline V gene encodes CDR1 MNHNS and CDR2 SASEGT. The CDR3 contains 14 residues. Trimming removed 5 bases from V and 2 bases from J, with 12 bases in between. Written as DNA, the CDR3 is TGTGCCAGCAGTTGGGGCGTGTTAAACACTGAAGCTTTCTTT. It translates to CASSWGVLNTEAFF.

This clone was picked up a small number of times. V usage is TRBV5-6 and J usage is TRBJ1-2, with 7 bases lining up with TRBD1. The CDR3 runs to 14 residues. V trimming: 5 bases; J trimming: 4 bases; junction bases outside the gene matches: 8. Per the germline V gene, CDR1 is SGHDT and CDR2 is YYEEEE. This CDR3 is CASSGGGRAYGYTF. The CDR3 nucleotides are TGTGCCAGCAGTGGAGGGGGCCGGGCCTATGGCTACACCTTC.

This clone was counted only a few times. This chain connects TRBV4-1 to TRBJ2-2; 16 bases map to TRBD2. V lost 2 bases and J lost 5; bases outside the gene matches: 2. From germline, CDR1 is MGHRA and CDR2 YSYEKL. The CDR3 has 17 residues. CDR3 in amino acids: CASSQLGLAGGTGELFF. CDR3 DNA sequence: TGCGCCAGCAGCCAACTGGGACTAGCGGGGGGGACCGGGGAGCTGTTTTTT.

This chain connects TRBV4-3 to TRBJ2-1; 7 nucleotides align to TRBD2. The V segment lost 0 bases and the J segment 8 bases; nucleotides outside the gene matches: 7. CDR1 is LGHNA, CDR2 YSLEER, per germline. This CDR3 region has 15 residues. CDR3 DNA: TGCGCCAGCAGCCAAGATACGGCTAGCGGTTATGAGCAGTTCTTC. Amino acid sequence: CASSQDTASGYEQFF.

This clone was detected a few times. CDR3 residues: CASHGAPERNTEAFF. CDR3 nucleotides: TGTGCCAGCCATGGTGCACCCGAGCGGAACACTGAAGCTTTCTTT. V and J are TRBV2 and TRBJ1-1; D is unresolved. The CDR3 has 15 amino acids. V was pared by 8 bases and J by 1 base, with 17 bases between. Germline CDR1 and CDR2: SNHLY and FYNNEI.

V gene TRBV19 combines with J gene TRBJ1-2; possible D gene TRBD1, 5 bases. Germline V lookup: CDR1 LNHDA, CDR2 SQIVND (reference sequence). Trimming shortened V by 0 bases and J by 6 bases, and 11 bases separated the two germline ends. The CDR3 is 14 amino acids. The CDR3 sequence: CASSIDPRVNGYTF. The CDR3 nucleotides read TGTGCCAGTAGTATAGATCCCAGGGTAAATGGCTACACCTTC. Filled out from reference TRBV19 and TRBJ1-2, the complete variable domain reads DGGITQSPKYLFRKEGQNVTLSCEQNLNHDAMYWYRQDPGQGLRLIYYSQIVNDFQKGDIAEGYSVSREKKESFPLTVTSAQKNPTAFYLCASSIDPRVNGYTFGSGTRLTVV.

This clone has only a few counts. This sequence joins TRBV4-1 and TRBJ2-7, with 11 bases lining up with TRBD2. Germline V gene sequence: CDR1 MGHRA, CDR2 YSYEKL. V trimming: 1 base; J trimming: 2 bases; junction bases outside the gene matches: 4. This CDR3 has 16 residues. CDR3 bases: TGCGCCAGCAGCCAAGGGCTGACTAGCGGGGCCTACGAGCAGTACTTC. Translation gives CASSQGLTSGAYEQYF.

CDR3 sequence (DNA): TGTGCCAGCAGCTTATTGCAGGGGGCCAAGAACACCGGGGAGCTGTTTTTT. Protein sequence: CASSLLQGAKNTGELFF. The rearrangement uses TRBV11-1 and TRBJ2-2; 8 nucleotides line up with TRBD1. Germline V CDR1 and CDR2: SGHAT, FQDESV (reference sequence). J lost 1 base, V lost 2 bases, and 6 bases had no gene match. There are 17 residues in the CDR3.

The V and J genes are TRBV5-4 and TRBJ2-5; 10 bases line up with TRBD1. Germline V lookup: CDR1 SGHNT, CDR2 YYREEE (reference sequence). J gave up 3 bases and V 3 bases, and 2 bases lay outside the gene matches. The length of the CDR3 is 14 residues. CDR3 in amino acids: CASSSGTGEETQYF. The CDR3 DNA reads TGTGCCAGCAGCTCGGGGACAGGGGAAGAGACCCAGTACTTC.

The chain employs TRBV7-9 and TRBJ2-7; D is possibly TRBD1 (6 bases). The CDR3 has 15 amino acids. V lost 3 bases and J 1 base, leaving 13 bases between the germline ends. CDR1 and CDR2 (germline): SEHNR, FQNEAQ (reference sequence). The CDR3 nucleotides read TGTGCCAGCAGCTTCCGGGACACTCTATCCTACGAGCAGTACTTC. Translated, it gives CASSFRDTLSYEQYF.

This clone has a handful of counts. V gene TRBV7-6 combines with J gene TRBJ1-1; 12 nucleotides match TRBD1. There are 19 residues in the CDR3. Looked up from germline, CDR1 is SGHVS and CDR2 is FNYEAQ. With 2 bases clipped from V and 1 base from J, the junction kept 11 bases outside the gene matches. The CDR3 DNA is TGTGCCAGCAGCTTAATAATCCCGGGGACAGGGGGCACGAACACTGAAGCTTTCTTT. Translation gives CASSLIIPGTGGTNTEAFF.

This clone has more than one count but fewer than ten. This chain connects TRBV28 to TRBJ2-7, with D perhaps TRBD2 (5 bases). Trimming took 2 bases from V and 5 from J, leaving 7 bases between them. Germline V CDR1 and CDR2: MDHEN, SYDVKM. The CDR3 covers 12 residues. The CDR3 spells CASSLMRDEQYF. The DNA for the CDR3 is TGTGCCAGCAGTTTAATGAGGGACGAGCAGTACTTC.

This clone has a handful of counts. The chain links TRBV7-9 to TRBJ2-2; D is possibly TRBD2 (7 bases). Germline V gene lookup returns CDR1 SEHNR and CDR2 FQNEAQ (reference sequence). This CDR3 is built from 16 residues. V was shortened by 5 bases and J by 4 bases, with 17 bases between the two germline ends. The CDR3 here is CASSISRGGGTGELFF. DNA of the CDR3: TGTGCCAGCAGCATCTCCCGAGGGGGGGGCACCGGGGAGCTGTTTTTT.

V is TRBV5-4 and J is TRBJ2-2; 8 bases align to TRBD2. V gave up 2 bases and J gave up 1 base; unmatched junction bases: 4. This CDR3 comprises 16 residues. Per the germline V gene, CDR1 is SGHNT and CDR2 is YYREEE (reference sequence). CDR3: CASSLGGGKNTGELFF. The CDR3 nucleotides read TGTGCCAGCAGCTTAGGCGGGGGGAAGAACACCGGGGAGCTGTTTTTT.

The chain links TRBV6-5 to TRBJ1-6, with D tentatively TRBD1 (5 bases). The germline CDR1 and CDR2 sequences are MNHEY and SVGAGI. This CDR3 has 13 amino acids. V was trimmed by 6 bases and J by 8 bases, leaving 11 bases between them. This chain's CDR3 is CASRELGDSPLHF. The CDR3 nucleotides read TGTGCCAGCAGAGAGTTAGGGGATTCACCCCTCCACTTT.

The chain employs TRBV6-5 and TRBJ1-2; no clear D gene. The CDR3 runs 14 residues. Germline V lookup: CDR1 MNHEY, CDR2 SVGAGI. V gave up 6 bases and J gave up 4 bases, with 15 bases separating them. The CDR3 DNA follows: TGTGCCAGCAGGGAAGCCACTGCGGGCTATGGCTACACCTTC. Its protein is CASREATAGYGYTF.

In DNA, the CDR3 is TGCAGCGTTGGGGGACTTATGAACACCGGGGAGCTGTTTTTT. Amino acid sequence: CSVGGLMNTGELFF. The V call is TRBV29-1, the J call TRBJ2-2; TRBD2 is a possible D gene (6 bases). Trimming removed 4 bases from V and 1 base from J, with 10 bases in between. Germline CDR1 reads SQVTM; CDR2 reads ANQGSEA. The CDR3 loop spans 14 amino acids.

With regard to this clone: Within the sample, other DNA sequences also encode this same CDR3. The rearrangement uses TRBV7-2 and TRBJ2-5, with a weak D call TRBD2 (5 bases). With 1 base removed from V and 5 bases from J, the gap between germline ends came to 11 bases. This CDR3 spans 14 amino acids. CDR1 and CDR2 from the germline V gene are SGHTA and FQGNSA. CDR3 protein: CASSLGLAWETQYF. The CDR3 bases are TGTGCCAGCAGCTTAGGATTAGCGTGGGAGACCCAGTACTTC.